The entry below gives a single T cell receptor beta chain sequence along with its context. This CDR3 comprises 15 residues. V was pared by 3 bases and J by 0 bases, with 9 bases between. From germline, CDR1 is SGHAT and CDR2 FQNNGV. This record comes from a study of blood T cell repertoires in COVID-19. Study summary: Material from acute and convalescent COVID-19 was sourced from the United States, Italy and Spain. PBMCs, B-cell-depleted T cells, or T cells provided the cDNA or gDNA that made up the material.

Authors' processing steps: Reference gene primer amplification gave nucleated cell count estimates. Produced via immunoSEQ multiplex PCR; TCRdb's table is partial and in-frame only. Clone size and V and J calls were adopted from that table, with D and trimming inferred from the DNA. The table has about 70,000 clones, around 88% seen once. The chain carries TRBV11-2 and TRBJ1-3, with D perhaps matching TRBD1 (5 bases). This clonotype was sampled from a human donor in a cohort sampled during active COVID-19. Sequencing input: peripheral blood. The CDR3 nucleotides read TGTGCCAGCAGCTTGCAGGGCGGCTCTGGAAACACCATATATTTT. It specifies CASSLQGGSGNTIYF.